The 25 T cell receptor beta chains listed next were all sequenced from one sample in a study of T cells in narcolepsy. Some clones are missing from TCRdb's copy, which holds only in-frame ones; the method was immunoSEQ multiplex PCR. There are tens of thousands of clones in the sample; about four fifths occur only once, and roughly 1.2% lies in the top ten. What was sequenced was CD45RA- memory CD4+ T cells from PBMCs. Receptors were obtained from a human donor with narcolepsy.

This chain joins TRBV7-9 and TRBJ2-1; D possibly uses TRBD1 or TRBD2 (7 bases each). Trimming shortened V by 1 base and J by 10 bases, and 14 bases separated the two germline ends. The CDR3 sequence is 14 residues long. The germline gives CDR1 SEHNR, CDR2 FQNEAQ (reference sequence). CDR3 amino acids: CASSLGQGGGEQFF. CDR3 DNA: TGTGCCAGCAGCTTAGGCCAGGGGGGAGGGGAGCAGTTCTTC.

CDR3 region: CASSFGGAGTYEQYF. In DNA, the CDR3 is TGTGCCAGCAGTTTTGGCGGGGCGGGAACCTACGAGCAGTACTTC. J is TRBJ2-7 and V is TRBV28, with D possibly being TRBD2 (6 bases). The germline V gene encodes CDR1 MDHEN and CDR2 SYDVKM. This CDR3 spans 15 amino acids. With 3 bases removed from V and 2 bases from J, the gap between germline ends came to 14 bases.

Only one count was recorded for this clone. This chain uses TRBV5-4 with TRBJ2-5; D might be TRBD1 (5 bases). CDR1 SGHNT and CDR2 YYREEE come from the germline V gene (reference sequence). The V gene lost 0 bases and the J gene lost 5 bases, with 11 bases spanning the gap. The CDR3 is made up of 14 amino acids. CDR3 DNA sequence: TGTGCCAGCAGCTTGGGACAGCGACCCGAGACCCAGTACTTC. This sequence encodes CASSLGQRPETQYF.

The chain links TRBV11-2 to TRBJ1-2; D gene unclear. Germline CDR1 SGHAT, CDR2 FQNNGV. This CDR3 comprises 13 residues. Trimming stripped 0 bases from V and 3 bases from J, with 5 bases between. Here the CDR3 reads CASSLDQDYGYTF. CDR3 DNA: TGTGCCAGCAGCTTAGACCAGGACTATGGCTACACCTTC.

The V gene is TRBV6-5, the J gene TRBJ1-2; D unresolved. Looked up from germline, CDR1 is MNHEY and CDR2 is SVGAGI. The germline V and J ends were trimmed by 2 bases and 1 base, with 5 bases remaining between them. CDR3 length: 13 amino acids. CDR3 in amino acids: CASSYRDNYGYTF. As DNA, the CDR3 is TGTGCCAGCAGTTACAGGGATAACTATGGCTACACCTTC.

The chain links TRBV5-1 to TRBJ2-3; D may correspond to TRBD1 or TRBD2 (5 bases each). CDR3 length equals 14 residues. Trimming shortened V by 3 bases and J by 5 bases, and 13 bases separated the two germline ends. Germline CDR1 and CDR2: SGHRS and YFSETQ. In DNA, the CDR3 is TGCGCCAGCAGCTGGACAAAAAGCGGAGATACGCAGTATTTT. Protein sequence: CASSWTKSGDTQYF.

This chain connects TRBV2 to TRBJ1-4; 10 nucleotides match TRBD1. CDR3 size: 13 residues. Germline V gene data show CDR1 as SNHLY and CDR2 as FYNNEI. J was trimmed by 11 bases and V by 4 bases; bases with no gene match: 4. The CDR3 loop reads CASSVGTGVKLFF. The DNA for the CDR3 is TGTGCCAGCAGTGTAGGGACAGGGGTCAAACTGTTTTTT.

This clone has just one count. In DNA, the CDR3 is TGTGCCAGCAGCTTCCTAGGGCAGGGGGGTAGGGCAGATACGCAGTATTTT. Its translation is CASSFLGQGGRADTQYF. The genes are TRBV7-3 and TRBJ2-3; tentative D call: TRBD1 (7 bases). V was clipped by 3 bases and J by 4 bases, with 20 bases between them. Germline V gene lookup returns CDR1 SGHTA and CDR2 FQGTGA. The CDR3 is made up of 17 amino acids.

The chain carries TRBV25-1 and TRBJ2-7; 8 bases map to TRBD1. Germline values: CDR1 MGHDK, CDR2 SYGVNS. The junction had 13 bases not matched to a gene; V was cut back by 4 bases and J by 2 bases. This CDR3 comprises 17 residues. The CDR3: CASSGTDRGSLTYEQYF. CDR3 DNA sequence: TGTGCCAGCAGTGGAACCGACAGGGGCAGCCTGACCTACGAGCAGTACTTC.

Written as DNA, the CDR3 is TGTGCCAGCTCACCAACGGAGCGCCATGAGCAGTTCTTC. Translated, it gives CASSPTERHEQFF. The chain recombines TRBV18 with TRBJ2-1; D remains ambiguous. Trimming took off 2 bases at V and 8 bases at J, with 10 bases between the two ends. Germline-derived CDR1 and CDR2 are KGHSH and LQKENI. The CDR3 spans 13 residues.

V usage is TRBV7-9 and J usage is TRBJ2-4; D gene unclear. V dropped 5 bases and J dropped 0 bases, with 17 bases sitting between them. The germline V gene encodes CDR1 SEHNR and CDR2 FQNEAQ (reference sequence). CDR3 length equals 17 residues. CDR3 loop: CASSPRPEAIAKNIQYF. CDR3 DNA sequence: TGTGCCAGCAGCCCCCGACCTGAGGCCATAGCCAAAAACATTCAGTACTTC.

CDR3 region: CASSPTYYEQYF. The CDR3 DNA follows: TGTGCCAGCAGCCCGACCTACTACGAGCAGTACTTC. The chain recombines TRBV7-9 with TRBJ2-7; no reliable D call. The ends were cut back, 5 bases at V and 3 bases at J, with 8 bases in the middle. CDR1 and CDR2 (germline): SEHNR, FQNEAQ (reference sequence). This CDR3 is 12 amino acids long.

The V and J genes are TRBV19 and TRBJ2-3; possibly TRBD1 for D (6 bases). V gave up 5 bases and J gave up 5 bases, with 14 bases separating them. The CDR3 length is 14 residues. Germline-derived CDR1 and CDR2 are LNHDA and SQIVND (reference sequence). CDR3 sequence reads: CASSPNRVGDTQYF. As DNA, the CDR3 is TGTGCCAGTAGTCCAAACAGGGTCGGAGATACGCAGTATTTT.

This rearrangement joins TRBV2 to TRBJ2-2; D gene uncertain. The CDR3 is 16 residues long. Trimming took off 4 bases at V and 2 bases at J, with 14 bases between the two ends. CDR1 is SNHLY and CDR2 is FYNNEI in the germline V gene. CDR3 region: CASSGRVPGNTGELFF. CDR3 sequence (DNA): TGTGCCAGCAGTGGAAGGGTACCCGGCAACACCGGGGAGCTGTTTTTT.

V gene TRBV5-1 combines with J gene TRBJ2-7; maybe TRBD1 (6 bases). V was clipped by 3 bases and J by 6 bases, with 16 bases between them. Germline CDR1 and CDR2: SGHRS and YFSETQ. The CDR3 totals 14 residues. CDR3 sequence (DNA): TGCGCCAGCAGCTGGGACAAATTTGGTTCCGAGCAGTACTTC. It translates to CASSWDKFGSEQYF.

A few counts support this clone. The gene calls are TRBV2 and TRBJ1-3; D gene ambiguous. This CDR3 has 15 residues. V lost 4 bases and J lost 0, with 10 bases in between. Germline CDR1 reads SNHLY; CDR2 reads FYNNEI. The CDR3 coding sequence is TGTGCCAGCAGTGGAGGACTACACTCTGGAAACACCATATATTTT. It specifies CASSGGLHSGNTIYF.

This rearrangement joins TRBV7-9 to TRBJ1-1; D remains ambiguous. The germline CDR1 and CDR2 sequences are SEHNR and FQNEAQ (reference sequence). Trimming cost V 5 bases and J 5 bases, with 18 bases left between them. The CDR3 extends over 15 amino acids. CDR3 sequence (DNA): TGTGCCAGCAGCGAGCGGGGAGGGAGGGATACTGAAGCTTTCTTT. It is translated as CASSERGGRDTEAFF.

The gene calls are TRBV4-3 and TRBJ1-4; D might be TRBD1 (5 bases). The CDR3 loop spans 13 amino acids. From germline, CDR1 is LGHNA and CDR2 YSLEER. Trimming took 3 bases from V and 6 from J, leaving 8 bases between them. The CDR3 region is CASSHQGDEKLFF. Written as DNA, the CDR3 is TGCGCCAGCAGCCATCAGGGAGATGAAAAACTGTTTTTT.

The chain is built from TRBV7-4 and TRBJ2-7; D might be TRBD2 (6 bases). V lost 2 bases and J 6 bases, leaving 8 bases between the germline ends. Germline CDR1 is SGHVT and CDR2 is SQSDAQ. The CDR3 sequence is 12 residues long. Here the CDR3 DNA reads TGTGCCAGCAGCTTACGGGGAGGCGAGCAGTACGTC. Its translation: CASSLRGGEQYV.

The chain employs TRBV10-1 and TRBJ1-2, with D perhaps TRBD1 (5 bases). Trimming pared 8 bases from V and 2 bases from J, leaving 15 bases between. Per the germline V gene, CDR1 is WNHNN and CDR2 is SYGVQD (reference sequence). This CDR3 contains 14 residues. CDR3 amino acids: CASGFGAANYGYTF. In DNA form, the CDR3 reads TGCGCCAGCGGGTTTGGGGCGGCGAACTATGGCTACACCTTC.

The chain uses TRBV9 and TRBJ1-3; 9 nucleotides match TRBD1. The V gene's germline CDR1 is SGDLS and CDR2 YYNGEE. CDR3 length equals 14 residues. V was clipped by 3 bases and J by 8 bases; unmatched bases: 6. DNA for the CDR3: TGTGCCAGCAGCGGGGGACAGGGTGGGGACACCATATATTTT. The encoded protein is CASSGGQGGDTIYF.

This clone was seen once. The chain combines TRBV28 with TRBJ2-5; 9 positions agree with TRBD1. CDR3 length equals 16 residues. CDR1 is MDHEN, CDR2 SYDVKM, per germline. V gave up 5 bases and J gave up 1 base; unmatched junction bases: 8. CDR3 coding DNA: TGTGCCAGCAGTGGGTGGGACAGGGAGACCCAAGAGACCCAGTACTTC. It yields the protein CASSGWDRETQETQYF.

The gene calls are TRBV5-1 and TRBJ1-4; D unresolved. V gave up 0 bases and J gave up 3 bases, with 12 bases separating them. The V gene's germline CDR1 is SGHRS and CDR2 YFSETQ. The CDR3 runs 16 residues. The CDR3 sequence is CASSLEPIRANEKLFF. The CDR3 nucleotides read TGCGCCAGCAGCTTGGAACCTATTCGCGCTAATGAAAAACTGTTTTTT.

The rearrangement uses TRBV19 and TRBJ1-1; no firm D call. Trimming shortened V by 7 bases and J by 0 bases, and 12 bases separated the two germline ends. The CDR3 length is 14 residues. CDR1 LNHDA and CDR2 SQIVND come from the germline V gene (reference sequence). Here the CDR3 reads CASIKETLNTEAFF. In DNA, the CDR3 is TGTGCCAGTATAAAGGAGACCCTGAACACTGAAGCTTTCTTT.

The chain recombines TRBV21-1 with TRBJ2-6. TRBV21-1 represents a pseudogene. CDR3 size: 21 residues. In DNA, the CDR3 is TGTGCCAGCAGCAAAGGGGGGACCCCAAGGCCCTTTTACTCTGGGGCCAACGTCCTGACTTTC. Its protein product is CASSKGGTPRPFYSGANVLTF.